Listed here are 24 T cell receptor beta chains from one sample, sequenced in a study of blood T cell repertoires in COVID-19. Assay used: immunoSEQ multiplex PCR; TCRdb lists only in-frame clones, some missing. The table records about 140,000 clones, about 86% of them present only once. Material for sequencing was peripheral blood. The receptors here all came from a woman in her sixties or seventies with acute or convalescent COVID-19.

The chain has TRBV1 and TRBJ2-3; TRBD2 is taken as the D call from the table, unchecked against the DNA. TRBV1 is shown as a pseudogene. The CDR3 has 14 amino acids. CDR3 amino acids: CTSEAGYNTDTQYF. CDR3 nucleotide sequence: TGCACCAGCGAAGCGGGTTACAACACAGATACGCAGTATTTT.

This clone has more than one count but fewer than ten. Likely a read error: the CDR3 ends without its conserved phenylalanine or tryptophan. The limits of the CDR3 on the DNA are not certain, so only TCRdb's listed CDR3 is given. The chain uses TRBV2 and TRBJ1-2; the table's TRBD1 call for D was not verified on the DNA. From its first to its last residue, the CDR3 has 12 amino acids. Germline V gene lookup returns CDR1 SNHLY and CDR2 FYNNEI. This CDR3 is CASTQGQGAYWA.

The genes are TRBV30 and TRBJ2-1; 14 bases match TRBD2. CDR3 length: 17 residues. Trimming took 3 bases from V and 4 from J; bases not matched to a gene: 8. The germline CDR1 and CDR2 sequences are GTSNPN and SVGIG (reference sequence). CDR3 amino acids: CAWRAGTSGRLYNEQFF. CDR3 coding DNA: TGTGCCTGGAGGGCAGGGACTAGCGGGAGACTATACAATGAGCAGTTCTTC.

For this clone: Relative to the germline gene, one junction end is altered; a read error may explain this. CDR3 DNA: TGTGCCACCAGTGTTTTGAACTTATCCCGCTCCTACGAGCAGTACTTC. It encodes CATSVLNLSRSYEQYF. The genes are TRBV24-1 and TRBJ2-7, with D unclear. CDR1 and CDR2 from the germline V gene are KGHDR and SFDVKD. The CDR3 sequence is 16 residues long.

The V call is TRBV6-2 or TRBV6-3, the J call TRBJ2-7; possibly TRBD1 or TRBD2 for D (5 bases each). Germline lookup yields CDR1 MNHEY and CDR2 SVGEGT. V lost 6 bases and J 6 bases, leaving 21 bases between the germline ends. The CDR3 is made up of 15 amino acids. The DNA of the CDR3 is TGTGCCAGCAGCCGGGGCAGCCCCCTCCTCAGCGAGCAGTACTTC. Its protein product is CASSRGSPLLSEQYF.

This clone was recorded only once. V is TRBV7-2 and J is TRBJ1-6; no firm D call. The CDR3 totals 12 residues. The germline V gene has CDR1 SGHTA and CDR2 FQGNSA. Trimming stripped 1 base from V and 9 bases from J, with 4 bases between. Here the CDR3 DNA reads TGTGCCAGCAGCTTAGATCTTTCACCCCTCCACTTT. The encoded protein is CASSLDLSPLHF. The complete variable domain, with remaining parts taken from reference TRBV7-2 and TRBJ1-6, reads GAGVSQSPSNKVTEKGKDVELRCDPISGHTALYWYRQSLGQGLEFLIYFQGNSAPDKSGLPSDRFSAERTGGSVSTLTIQRTQQEDSAVYLCASSLDLSPLHFGNGTRLTVT.

The sample holds a few counts of this clone. The CDR3 loop is CASSPVTGESNEKLFF. CDR3 bases: TGTGCCAGCAGTCCGGTGACAGGGGAATCTAATGAAAAACTGTTTTTT. V gene TRBV28 combines with J gene TRBJ1-4; 8 positions match TRBD1. The germline V gene has CDR1 MDHEN and CDR2 SYDVKM. J lost 3 bases, V lost 5 bases, and 8 bases had no gene match. CDR3 length: 16 residues.

This chain connects TRBV27 to TRBJ2-5, with 9 nucleotides matching TRBD1. V gave up 4 bases and J gave up 4 bases; unmatched junction bases: 4. The CDR3 is made up of 14 amino acids. Germline V gene sequence: CDR1 MNHEY, CDR2 SMNVEV (reference sequence). The CDR3 DNA reads as TGTGCCAGCAGTTCCGTGACAGGGGGAGAGACCCAGTACTTC. Translating gives CASSSVTGGETQYF.

This clone was picked up a small number of times. The V call is TRBV21-1, the J call TRBJ2-3; the table assigns TRBD2, which was not confirmed against the DNA. TRBV21-1 is a pseudogene. The CDR3 totals 17 residues. CDR3: CASSKGGTYTRSGTQYF. The CDR3 DNA reads TGTGCCAGCAGCAAAGGCGGGACTTATACGAGATCGGGTACGCAGTATTTT.

The CDR3 DNA is TGTGCCAGCAGCGACTGGATAGGAACTAACTATGGCTACACCTTC. This gives the protein CASSDWIGTNYGYTF. The chain joins TRBV25-1 to TRBJ1-2; D gene uncertain. Per germline, CDR1 MGHDK and CDR2 SYGVNS. V gave up 6 bases and J gave up 0 bases, with 14 bases separating them. The CDR3 runs 15 residues.

The rearrangement joins TRBV27 to TRBJ2-5; the match to TRBD2 covers 12 bases. Germline V gene data show CDR1 as MNHEY and CDR2 as SMNVEV (reference sequence). This CDR3 contains 17 residues. V dropped 4 bases and J dropped 4; count of bases not matched to a gene: 10. CDR3 DNA sequence: TGTGCCAGCAGTTCGACTAGCGGGAGCTTGATATTAGAGACCCAGTACTTC. It encodes CASSSTSGSLILETQYF.

The chain carries TRBV6-2 or TRBV6-3 and TRBJ1-1; 7 bases fit TRBD1. The CDR3 is 14 residues long. V lost 0 bases to trimming and J lost 6 bases; unmatched junction nucleotides: 4. Germline V gene data show CDR1 as MNHEY and CDR2 as SVGEGT. Here the CDR3 reads CASSYSAQGAEAFF. CDR3 nucleotides: TGTGCCAGCAGTTACTCGGCCCAGGGGGCTGAAGCTTTCTTT.

The chain joins TRBV7-2 to TRBJ1-1; TRBD1 matches 7 bases. V lost 4 bases, J lost 4 bases, and 3 bases stayed unmatched. The CDR3 loop spans 13 amino acids. Per the germline V gene, CDR1 is SGHTA and CDR2 is FQGNSA. The CDR3 DNA reads as TGTGCCAGCAGCTCAAGACAGGGCACTGAAGCTTTCTTT. Translating gives CASSSRQGTEAFF.

This clone appeared a single time. The rearrangement links TRBV15 to TRBJ1-3, with D possibly being TRBD1 (6 bases). This CDR3 has 17 amino acids. Trimming took off 0 bases at V and 2 bases at J, with 14 bases between the two ends. The germline gives CDR1 LNHNV, CDR2 YYDKDF (reference sequence). The CDR3 protein is CATSREGGTLAGNTIYF. The CDR3 nucleotides are TGTGCCACCAGCAGAGAGGGTGGGACACTAGCTGGAAACACCATATATTTT.

This chain joins TRBV7-3 and TRBJ2-1, with 11 bases lining up with TRBD2. V lost 0 bases and J lost 7; bases outside the gene matches: 5. This CDR3 is 16 amino acids long. Germline V lookup: CDR1 SGHTA, CDR2 FQGTGA. CDR3 protein: CASSLTGLAGGNEQFF. In nucleotides, the CDR3 is TGTGCCAGCAGCTTAACGGGGTTAGCGGGAGGGAATGAGCAGTTCTTC.

The chain couples TRBV28 to TRBJ2-7, with TRBD1 matching 7 bases. CDR3 length equals 14 residues. Losses at the gene ends were 6 bases for V and 2 bases for J; bases not matched to a gene: 7. Germline V gene data show CDR1 as MDHEN and CDR2 as SYDVKM. CDR3 sequence: CASSPSGTAYEQYF. The DNA for the CDR3 is TGTGCCAGCAGCCCATCCGGGACAGCCTACGAGCAGTACTTC.

The chain employs TRBV5-1 and TRBJ2-1, with 9 bases identical to TRBD1. After removal of 0 bases from V and 5 bases from J, the junction contained 6 bases not matched to a gene. Germline lookup yields CDR1 SGHRS and CDR2 YFSETQ. The CDR3 has 16 amino acids. CDR3 nucleotide sequence: TGCGCCAGCAGCTTGGGAGGGACAGGGACCCACAATGAGCAGTTCTTC. This translates into CASSLGGTGTHNEQFF.

This chain connects TRBV6-5 to TRBJ2-7; 11 bases agree with TRBD2. Germline V lookup: CDR1 MNHEY, CDR2 SVGAGI. The CDR3 has 13 amino acids. The J segment lost 7 bases and the V segment lost 10 bases, leaving 9 bases of the junction unmatched. The CDR3 spells CATQSSGGREQYF. The DNA of the CDR3 is TGTGCCACCCAATCTAGCGGGGGGAGGGAGCAGTACTTC.

Concerning this clone: Other DNA sequences of this sample code for an identical CDR3. V is TRBV14 and J is TRBJ2-2; the match to TRBD1 covers 7 bases. V lost 1 base, J lost 5 bases, and 4 bases stayed unmatched. This CDR3 is built from 15 residues. Germline V gives CDR1 SGHDN, CDR2 FVKESK. The CDR3 is CASSQGQGKTGELFF. The CDR3 coding sequence is TGTGCCAGCAGCCAAGGACAGGGTAAAACCGGGGAGCTGTTTTTT.

The genes are TRBV30 and TRBJ1-6; D remains unclear. Between the trimmed V and J ends, which lost 4 bases and 9 bases, there was a span of 13 bases. The CDR3 is 13 residues long. Germline CDR1 GTSNPN, CDR2 SVGIG (reference sequence). DNA of the CDR3: TGTGCCTGGAACCCTGGGAGTGGTTCACCCCTCCACTTT. Translation: CAWNPGSGSPLHF.

The genes are TRBV19 and TRBJ1-2; D might be TRBD1 (6 bases). The ends were cut back, 4 bases at V and 4 bases at J, with 13 bases in the middle. The length of the CDR3 is 14 residues. Germline loops: CDR1 LNHDA, CDR2 SQIVND (reference sequence). Here the CDR3 reads CASSTLDRVYGYTF. The DNA of the CDR3 is TGTGCCAGTAGTACCCTGGACAGAGTCTATGGCTACACCTTC.

The chain couples TRBV3-1 (or the pseudogene TRBV3-2) to TRBJ2-7; D is unresolved. Trimming pared 3 bases from V and 7 bases from J, leaving 7 bases between. Germline CDR1 reads LGHDT; CDR2 reads YNNKEL (reference sequence). There are 11 residues in the CDR3. This chain's CDR3 is CASSQIGEQYF. CDR3 DNA sequence: TGTGCCAGCAGCCAGATCGGGGAGCAGTACTTC.

This chain joins TRBV5-5 and TRBJ2-5; 8 nucleotides line up with TRBD2. Germline-derived CDR1 and CDR2 are SGHKS and YYEKEE (reference sequence). The CDR3 spans 13 residues. The ends lost 7 bases at V and 5 bases at J; junction bases unmatched: 7. Written as DNA, the CDR3 is TGTGCCAGCTATCTTAGCGGGACGGAGACCCAGTACTTC. Translated, it gives CASYLSGTETQYF.

This rearrangement joins TRBV5-1 to TRBJ2-1; 7 bases align to TRBD2. Losses at the gene ends were 4 bases for V and 4 bases for J; bases not matched to a gene: 11. The germline gives CDR1 SGHRS, CDR2 YFSETQ. The CDR3 length is 16 residues. The CDR3 sequence: CASSRNGGGLYNEQFF. Written as DNA, the CDR3 is TGCGCCAGCAGCCGCAACGGCGGGGGTCTATACAATGAGCAGTTCTTC.